The source of this T cell receptor (beta chain) is a study of CD8+ T cells in alopecia areata (dated by TCRdb to 2017 to 2018). About the full investigation: The treated patients, all with moderate-to-severe alopecia areata, were enrolled in an open-label pilot trial of oral tofacitinib given at 5 to 10 mg twice daily. RNA was extracted with the PAXgene miRNA kit for fixed scalp, the miRNeasy kit for PBMCs, and the RNeasy kit for mouse skin. The study used high-throughput TCRbeta sequencing to examine T cell clonal expansion in alopecia areata, in both the C3H/HeJ mouse model and human patients. TCRbeta CDR3 regions were amplified by immunoSEQ multiplex PCR using 35 Vbeta forward and 13 Jbeta reverse primers. Scalp clonality was compared among normal scalp (n=4), patchy alopecia areata scalp (n=8), and alopecia totalis/universalis scalp (n=8). On the human side, TCRbeta sequencing was run on scalp tissue and on sorted CD4+ and CD8+ peripheral blood T cells from healthy controls and from alopecia areata patients with either patchy or totalis/universalis disease. Tofacitinib was given for 6 to 18 months, followed by 6 months of follow-up off drug to assess delayed response and recurrence. Patients on tofacitinib were biopsied at baseline and after 4 and 24 weeks of treatment, and several of the patients also had a later scalp biopsy.

Lesional scalp punch biopsies and peripheral blood were collected from alopecia areata patients. Human scalp biopsies were fixed immediately in PAXgene tissue containers. Findings and caveats that apply to the study as a whole: Scalp TCR repertoire analysis is complicated because resident alphabeta T cells in normal human skin are also sequenced, whereas mouse skin is dominated by gammadelta T cells. Compared with mice, TCR sequences shared between patients were less clear, possibly partly because of HLA diversity across the patient population. Lesional scalp, especially in alopecia totalis/universalis, showed higher clonality and more expanded CD8+ clones than normal scalp, suggesting antigenic drive.

The sample holds a few counts of this clone. Its antigen is currently not known. No qualities accompany the bases; no much larger clone lies one base away. Libraries were made using the immunoSEQ multiplex PCR assay. RNA was extracted from all samples and reverse transcribed into cDNA as template for TCR sequencing. First-strand cDNA was synthesized using SuperScript III with a 2:1 mix of oligo-dT and random hexamers. A synthetic immune receptor repertoire was used to assess amplification bias, and residual bias was removed computationally. The authors processed their data as follows. After raw reads were preprocessed to remove errors, the CDR3 was defined following IMGT conventions as running from the conserved cysteine to phenylalanine. Clonality was calculated as 1 minus Shannon entropy normalized by log2 of the number of productive unique TCRs. CD4 or CD8 identity of scalp clones was inferred by cross-referencing scalp TCRbeta sequences with sorted blood CD4 and CD8 repertoires. As stored in TCRdb, this immuneACCESS dataset retains in-frame rearrangements with V and J assigned. A fraction of the clones does not appear; measured against another copy, unresolved V genes explain less than half of the discrepancy, and the remainder lacks a known reason. V and J calls and clone size are as listed in that table; D and trimming were resolved from the DNA. Within this sample are more than 9,000 clones, with 50% to 70% of them counted one time only. The top ten hold roughly 13% of the sample.

Compared with germline, V lacks 2 bases and J lacks 1 base; bases without a gene match: 8. Inclusive of the bounding cysteine and phenylalanine, the CDR3 is 16 residues long. Only the CDR3 region is kept as DNA, spanning 48 bases read in frame from base 1. Via the germline V gene, CDR1 is SGHTA and CDR2 FQGTGA. The TCR sequence derives from a human donor with alopecia areata. The source material was skin. The chain links TRBV7-3 with TRBJ2-7; the central 7 bases match TRBD2. Here the CDR3 is given as CASSLVSGGGSYEQYF. Here is the DNA: TGTGCCAGCAGCTTAGTATCAGGCGGGGGTTCCTACGAGCAGTACTTC.